Presented here are 30 T cell receptor beta chains from one specimen sequenced in a study of graft-versus-host responses after intestinal transplantation. These TCRs are of unknown antigen specificity. The protocol was immunoSEQ multiplex PCR, while the TCRdb copy is restricted to in-frame clones and leaves out a portion. The sample has about 96,000 clones, 92% seen once; the top ten hold around 0.17%. The sequenced sample was unstimulated CD4+ T cells sorted from spleen or lymph node cells, obtained before intestinal transplant. These receptors were collected from a human donor who received an intestinal transplant.

This chain uses TRBV4-1 with TRBJ2-7, with TRBD1 identical over 7 bases. Germline loops: CDR1 MGHRA, CDR2 YSYEKL. The CDR3 runs 15 residues. The ends lost 1 base at V and 3 bases at J; junction bases unmatched: 6. CDR3 coding DNA: TGCGCCAGCAGCCAAGCTGACAGGGTGTTCTACGAGCAGTACTTC. Its translation: CASSQADRVFYEQYF.

CDR3 region: CASSKTEVNSPLHF. As DNA, the CDR3 is TGTGCCAGCAGCAAGACAGAAGTTAATTCACCCCTCCACTTT. The rearrangement uses TRBV21-1 and TRBJ1-6; the table's D call TRBD1 went unverified against the DNA. TRBV21-1 is annotated as a pseudogene. The CDR3 length is 14 residues.

This clone was seen just once. The chain combines TRBV5-8 with TRBJ2-3; 10 bases match TRBD2. Germline CDR1 SGHTS, CDR2 YDEGEE. The CDR3 is made up of 15 amino acids. Trimming cost V 0 bases and J 5 bases; bases outside gene matches: 3. CDR3 sequence: CASSLVVAGGDTQYF. CDR3 nucleotide sequence: TGTGCCAGCAGCTTGGTAGTAGCGGGGGGAGATACGCAGTATTTT.

The chain carries TRBV7-2 and TRBJ2-7; 9 bases align to TRBD2. CDR1 is SGHTA and CDR2 is FQGNSA in the germline V gene. V was clipped by 1 base and J by 3 bases; unmatched bases: 4. The CDR3 runs 15 residues. The CDR3 loop is CASSLELAGYYEQYF. CDR3 sequence (DNA): TGTGCCAGCAGCTTAGAACTAGCGGGCTACTACGAGCAGTACTTC.

This sequence joins TRBV5-6 and TRBJ1-2; tentatively, D is TRBD1 (5 bases). CDR3 size: 15 residues. The V end lost 3 bases, the J end lost 8 bases, and 20 bases lay between the germline ends. The germline V gene has CDR1 SGHDT and CDR2 YYEEEE. The CDR3 DNA reads TGTGCCAGCAGCTGGGGACTCGCGCCGTCTATAGGCTACACCTTC. Translating gives CASSWGLAPSIGYTF.

This clone has only a few counts. This chain uses TRBV2 with TRBJ1-3; 7 bases match TRBD1. V lost 2 bases and J lost 2; bases outside the gene matches: 6. The CDR3 sequence is 16 residues long. The germline V gene encodes CDR1 SNHLY and CDR2 FYNNEI. The DNA of the CDR3 is TGTGCCAGCAGTGAATCATTAGGGGGCCCTGGAAACACCATATATTTT. Translating it yields CASSESLGGPGNTIYF.

The rearrangement links TRBV7-6 to TRBJ1-1; no reliable D call. Germline V gene data show CDR1 as SGHVS and CDR2 as FNYEAQ. The ends were cut back, 1 base at V and 0 bases at J, with 9 bases in the middle. The CDR3 has 15 amino acids. In nucleotides, the CDR3 is TGTGCCAGCAGCTTAGGGCAGATAATGAACACTGAAGCTTTCTTT. Its translation is CASSLGQIMNTEAFF.

The chain combines TRBV19 with TRBJ2-7; 8 positions match TRBD1. The CDR3 length is 14 residues. V dropped 6 bases and J dropped 3; count of bases not matched to a gene: 7. In germline, CDR1 is LNHDA, CDR2 SQIVND (reference sequence). The CDR3: CASRIFTGGYEQYF. For the CDR3, the DNA is TGTGCCAGTAGGATATTTACAGGGGGCTACGAGCAGTACTTC.

This chain joins TRBV6-5 and TRBJ2-7, with D tentatively TRBD1 (6 bases). The CDR3 covers 14 residues. Germline assignment: CDR1 MNHEY and CDR2 SVGAGI. The V and J ends lost 5 bases and 1 base respectively, with 12 bases between them. The CDR3 reads CASSRGITSYEQYF. CDR3 DNA: TGTGCCAGCAGTAGGGGGATAACTTCCTACGAGCAGTACTTC.

This clone came up once. The sample contains more than one DNA sequence encoding this CDR3. This sequence joins TRBV10-3 and TRBJ2-1, with D possibly being TRBD2 (7 bases). The V and J ends lost 0 bases and 13 bases respectively, with 10 bases between them. Per germline, CDR1 ENHRY and CDR2 SYGVKD. This CDR3 comprises 12 residues. The CDR3 loop reads CAISESGGTQFF. CDR3 sequence (DNA): TGTGCCATCAGTGAGTCGGGGGGGACACAGTTCTTC.

The chain couples TRBV7-9 to TRBJ1-1; maybe TRBD1 (6 bases). V lost 6 bases to trimming and J lost 4 bases, with 18 bases between them. The CDR3 loop spans 15 amino acids. The germline V gene encodes CDR1 SEHNR and CDR2 FQNEAQ (reference sequence). CDR3: CASSLSGVGGTEAFF. Written as DNA, the CDR3 is TGTGCCAGCAGTCTCTCAGGGGTTGGAGGCACTGAAGCTTTCTTT.

This clone was counted a single time. Within the sample, other DNA sequences also encode this same CDR3. The genes are TRBV5-1 and TRBJ1-6, with D possibly being TRBD1 (5 bases). This CDR3 region has 13 residues. CDR1 and CDR2 (germline): SGHRS, YFSETQ. The V end lost 1 base, the J end lost 8 bases, and 7 bases lay between the germline ends. This CDR3 reads CASSLSRDSPLHF. The CDR3 DNA reads as TGCGCCAGCAGCTTGAGCAGGGATTCACCCCTCCACTTT.

CDR3 region: CASRVIRDTEAFF. CDR3 DNA sequence: TGTGCCAGCAGGGTAATCAGGGACACTGAAGCTTTCTTT. The chain recombines TRBV6-1 with TRBJ1-1, with a possible D match to TRBD1 (5 bases). The germline CDR1 and CDR2 sequences are MNHNS and SASEGT. Trimming removed 6 bases from V and 3 bases from J, with 11 bases in between. The CDR3 loop spans 13 amino acids.

This chain connects TRBV5-5 to TRBJ2-7; 7 bases agree with TRBD1. Germline V CDR1 and CDR2: SGHKS, YYEKEE (reference sequence). CDR3 length: 13 residues. Trimming took 6 bases from V and 5 from J; bases not matched to a gene: 8. The CDR3 protein is CASNRQGLNEQYF. Here the CDR3 DNA reads TGTGCCAGCAACCGACAGGGATTAAACGAGCAGTACTTC.

J is TRBJ1-3 and V is TRBV12-5; D gene uncertain. This CDR3 region has 16 residues. V was cut by 0 bases and J by 2 bases, with 11 bases left in between. The germline CDR1 and CDR2 sequences are LGHNT and FRNRAP. The CDR3 loop reads CASGLVLTQTGNTIYF. For the CDR3, the DNA is TGTGCTAGTGGTTTGGTACTGACACAGACTGGAAACACCATATATTTT.

The chain employs TRBV29-1 and TRBJ1-2; 8 bases are a match to TRBD1. The J segment lost 7 bases and the V segment lost 2 bases, leaving 6 bases of the junction unmatched. CDR1 is SQVTM and CDR2 is ANQGSEA in the germline V gene. The CDR3 consists of 13 residues. The CDR3 DNA reads as TGCAGCGTTGAAAACAGGGGGGTAGGTGGCTACACCTTC. Translating it yields CSVENRGVGGYTF.

The rearrangement links TRBV30 to TRBJ2-1, with D possibly matching TRBD1 (6 bases). CDR3 length: 11 amino acids. Trimming took off 5 bases at V and 8 bases at J, with 10 bases between the two ends. Germline loops: CDR1 GTSNPN, CDR2 SVGIG (reference sequence). In DNA, the CDR3 is TGTGCCTGGGGACAGTTCCATGAGCAGTTCTTC. It encodes CAWGQFHEQFF.

V usage is TRBV5-1 and J usage is TRBJ2-1; 9 bases line up with TRBD2. This CDR3 has 15 residues. The V segment lost 6 bases and the J segment 8 bases; nucleotides outside the gene matches: 12. Looked up from germline, CDR1 is SGHRS and CDR2 is YFSETQ. This chain's CDR3 is CASKPSGMYYDEQFF. The CDR3, as DNA: TGCGCCAGCAAACCTAGCGGGATGTATTACGATGAGCAGTTCTTC.

This sequence joins TRBV30 and TRBJ1-1, with D unresolved. Germline CDR1 and CDR2: GTSNPN and SVGIG (reference sequence). The CDR3 length is 13 residues. V lost 4 bases to trimming and J lost 0 bases, with 9 bases between them. Written as DNA, the CDR3 is TGTGCCTGGACCTTAACAGTGAACACTGAAGCTTTCTTT. It encodes CAWTLTVNTEAFF.

The chain carries TRBV5-1 and TRBJ2-6; tentative D call: TRBD2 (6 bases). V lost 1 base to trimming and J lost 0 bases, with 32 bases between them. The CDR3 runs 24 residues. Germline CDR1 is SGHRS and CDR2 is YFSETQ. DNA for the CDR3: TGCGCCAGCAGCTTGTTCTTTGGGACCTCTTCTGGCGGACTACCTATCTCTGGGGCCAACGTCCTGACTTTC. It codes for CASSLFFGTSSGGLPISGANVLTF. Complete variable domain (other parts from reference TRBV5-1 and TRBJ2-6): KAGVTQTPRYLIKTRGQQVTLSCSPISGHRSVSWYQQTPGQGLQFLFEYFSETQRNKGNFPGRFSGRQFSNSRSEMNVSTLELGDSALYLCASSLFFGTSSGGLPISGANVLTFGAGSRLTVL.

CDR3 coding DNA: TGCGCCAGCAGCTTGGGACAGCCGAACACTGAAGCTTTCTTT. It is translated as CASSLGQPNTEAFF. The J gene is TRBJ1-1, the V gene TRBV5-1; perhaps TRBD1 as D (5 bases). This CDR3 region has 14 residues. CDR1 and CDR2 from the germline V gene are SGHRS and YFSETQ. V lost 0 bases, J lost 1 base, and 7 bases lay in between.

V is TRBV4-1 and J is TRBJ1-5, with 7 positions matching TRBD1. Germline V gene lookup returns CDR1 MGHRA and CDR2 YSYEKL. This CDR3 is built from 16 residues. V lost 3 bases, J lost 4 bases, and 9 bases stayed unmatched. As DNA, the CDR3 is TGCGCCAGCAGCCATCCAGAAGGGACAGTGAATCAGCCCCAGCATTTT. Amino acid sequence: CASSHPEGTVNQPQHF.

The gene calls are TRBV4-2 and TRBJ2-3, with TRBD2 matching 8 bases. After removal of 4 bases from V and 6 bases from J, the junction contained 9 bases not matched to a gene. The CDR3 loop spans 15 amino acids. CDR1 is LGHNA and CDR2 is YNFKEQ in the germline V gene. DNA of the CDR3: TGTGCCAGCAGCCCCTCCCGCGGGGGGCCCGATACGCAGTATTTT. Its translation is CASSPSRGGPDTQYF.

The rearrangement uses TRBV7-6 and TRBJ2-1; the match to TRBD2 covers 9 bases. V trimming: 1 base; J trimming: 8 bases; junction bases outside the gene matches: 9. Per the germline V gene, CDR1 is SGHVS and CDR2 is FNYEAQ. This CDR3 spans 16 amino acids. The CDR3 nucleotides are TGTGCCAGCAGCTTAGTGGCTAGCGGGATAGTGGATGAGCAGTTCTTC. Translated: CASSLVASGIVDEQFF.

This clone occurred a few times. The rearrangement uses TRBV4-3 and TRBJ1-2, with a possible D match to TRBD1 (6 bases). V lost 3 bases and J 7 bases, leaving 12 bases between the germline ends. The CDR3 runs 13 residues. Germline loops: CDR1 LGHNA, CDR2 YSLEER. This chain's CDR3 is CASSHRGLGGYTF. CDR3 in DNA: TGCGCCAGCAGCCACAGGGGATTGGGTGGCTACACCTTC.

The chain joins TRBV27 to TRBJ1-5; TRBD1 agrees at 8 bases. J was trimmed by 5 bases and V by 2 bases; bases with no gene match: 5. The CDR3 has 15 residues. Germline V gene data show CDR1 as MNHEY and CDR2 as SMNVEV (reference sequence). The CDR3 protein is CASSLGQGAYQPQHF. CDR3 sequence (DNA): TGTGCCAGCAGTTTAGGTCAGGGGGCATATCAGCCCCAGCATTTT.

The rearrangement links TRBV6-5 to TRBJ2-7; TRBD2 matches 13 bases. CDR3 length: 15 amino acids. After removal of 4 bases from V and 9 bases from J, the junction contained 9 bases not matched to a gene. The germline V gene has CDR1 MNHEY and CDR2 SVGAGI. DNA of the CDR3: TGTGCCAGCAGTTCCCCGACTAGCGGGGGGTTGGGGCAGTACTTC. Translation gives CASSSPTSGGLGQYF.

This chain joins TRBV6-1 and TRBJ1-1; possible D gene TRBD1, 6 bases. Germline CDR1 MNHNS, CDR2 SASEGT. This CDR3 spans 15 amino acids. Trimming left V 0 bases short and J 3 bases short, with 11 bases between. CDR3 sequence (DNA): TGTGCCAGCAGTGAAGCTCAGGGGTGGGACACTGAAGCTTTCTTT. Its translation: CASSEAQGWDTEAFF.

V gene TRBV4-2 combines with J gene TRBJ1-6, with TRBD1 identical over 7 bases. Germline V gene sequence: CDR1 LGHNA, CDR2 YNFKEQ. The junction had 3 bases not matched to a gene; V was cut back by 1 base and J by 9 bases. This CDR3 spans 14 amino acids. In DNA form, the CDR3 reads TGTGCCAGCAGCCAAGGCAGGGGGGCTTCACCCCTCCACTTT. The encoded protein is CASSQGRGASPLHF.

The V gene is TRBV28, the J gene TRBJ1-2; the match to TRBD1 covers 9 bases. From germline, CDR1 is MDHEN and CDR2 SYDVKM. This CDR3 has 13 residues. With V trimmed by 11 bases and J by 8 bases, 12 bases remained unmatched. CDR3 nucleotide sequence: TGTGCCGTGTACAGACGGGGGACAGGGGGCTACACCTTC. Translating gives CAVYRRGTGGYTF.